A single sample is the source of the 17 T cell receptor beta chains below, sequenced in a study of blood T cell repertoires in COVID-19. Profiled with immunoSEQ multiplex PCR; TCRdb holds only in-frame clones, not every one. The table has 200,000 to 250,000 clones, 80% to 85% seen once. Specimen: peripheral blood. The receptors come from a woman younger than 30 with acute or convalescent COVID-19.

This chain uses TRBV27 with TRBJ2-5; 9 bases line up with TRBD1. Germline trimming cut 3 bases from V and 5 bases from J; bases unmatched to any gene: 7. From germline, CDR1 is MNHEY and CDR2 SMNVEV (reference sequence). There are 15 residues in the CDR3. The CDR3 DNA follows: TGTGCCAGCAGTTTTTTCTCGGGACAGGGTGAGACCCAGTACTTC. Amino acids: CASSFFSGQGETQYF.

V usage is TRBV27 and J usage is TRBJ1-2; D is ambiguous. This CDR3 is 15 amino acids long. Looked up from germline, CDR1 is MNHEY and CDR2 is SMNVEV (reference sequence). V dropped 6 bases and J dropped 4 bases, with 18 bases sitting between them. The CDR3 spells CASRASAGVAYGYTF. CDR3 nucleotides: TGTGCCAGCAGGGCCTCAGCCGGGGTAGCCTATGGCTACACCTTC.

The chain links TRBV28 to TRBJ1-2; a weak D match, TRBD1 (6 bases). The ends were cut back, 2 bases at V and 4 bases at J, with 20 bases in the middle. This CDR3 is 17 amino acids long. The germline V gene has CDR1 MDHEN and CDR2 SYDVKM. The CDR3 DNA reads TGTGCCAGCAGTTTACCCGACGGATGGGGGCGAAGCTATGGCTACACCTTC. Translating gives CASSLPDGWGRSYGYTF.

A single count supports this clone. J is TRBJ2-2 and V is TRBV27; 13 nucleotides match TRBD2. J gave up 5 bases and V 3 bases, and 9 bases lay outside the gene matches. CDR1 MNHEY and CDR2 SMNVEV come from the germline V gene (reference sequence). CDR3 size: 18 residues. CDR3 sequence reads: CASSLVGLAGVRTGELFF. The CDR3 DNA sequence: TGTGCCAGCAGTTTGGTCGGACTAGCGGGAGTAAGGACCGGGGAGCTGTTTTTT.

This rearrangement joins TRBV29-1 to TRBJ2-1; 8 nucleotides agree with TRBD1. This CDR3 spans 16 amino acids. The germline V gene encodes CDR1 SQVTM and CDR2 ANQGSEA. The ends lost 6 bases at V and 1 base at J; junction bases unmatched: 11. The CDR3 sequence: CSVPAKDRDSYNEQFF. The CDR3 nucleotides read TGCAGCGTCCCAGCGAAGGACAGGGATTCCTACAATGAGCAGTTCTTC.

The V gene is TRBV13, the J gene TRBJ2-7; 8 bases are shared with TRBD2. CDR1 is PRHDT and CDR2 is FYEKMQ in the germline V gene (reference sequence). Unmatched junction bases numbered 7, after V lost 0 bases and J lost 3 bases. The CDR3 runs 16 residues. The CDR3 DNA is TGTGCCAGCAGCTTAGGGGGGTTAGCGGGGAACTACGAGCAGTACTTC. Amino acid sequence: CASSLGGLAGNYEQYF.

The chain links TRBV2 to TRBJ1-4; D is possibly TRBD1 (6 bases). Germline V gene sequence: CDR1 SNHLY, CDR2 FYNNEI. This CDR3 is 14 amino acids long. V was cut by 6 bases and J by 8 bases, with 16 bases left in between. CDR3 residues: CASRERGGNEKLFF. The CDR3 region has the DNA TGTGCCAGCAGGGAAAGGGGGGGCAACGAAAAACTGTTTTTT.

This chain links TRBV13 with TRBJ2-1; 9 nucleotides line up with TRBD1. With V trimmed by 5 bases and J by 4 bases, 6 bases remained unmatched. The germline V gene encodes CDR1 PRHDT and CDR2 FYEKMQ (reference sequence). This CDR3 contains 15 residues. The CDR3 DNA follows: TGTGCCAGCAGCCAGTTAGACAGGGGGTACAATGAGCAGTTCTTC. The encoded protein is CASSQLDRGYNEQFF.

V is TRBV12-3 or TRBV12-4 and J is TRBJ2-7, with D perhaps matching TRBD1 (6 bases). V was clipped by 3 bases and J by 11 bases, with 14 bases between them. CDR3 length: 12 amino acids. The CDR3, as DNA: TGTGCCAGCAGTTTGGGTACAGGGCATGAGTACTTC. Residues: CASSLGTGHEYF.

CDR3 amino acids: CASTLSSGTAGTGELFF. The CDR3 DNA is TGTGCCAGCACCCTGAGTAGCGGGACGGCGGGCACCGGGGAGCTGTTTTTT. J is TRBJ2-2 and V is TRBV2; 8 positions match TRBD2. The germline V gene has CDR1 SNHLY and CDR2 FYNNEI. V trimming: 7 bases; J trimming: 4 bases; junction bases outside the gene matches: 14. The CDR3 consists of 17 residues.

This sequence joins TRBV6-5 and TRBJ1-1; unclear D gene. Per germline, CDR1 MNHEY and CDR2 SVGAGI. V was trimmed by 0 bases and J by 0 bases, leaving 8 bases between them. CDR3 length: 15 residues. The CDR3 region is CASSYSAVMNTEAFF. DNA for the CDR3: TGTGCCAGCAGTTACTCGGCGGTTATGAACACTGAAGCTTTCTTT.

The chain employs TRBV6-1 and TRBJ1-2, with unresolved D. Looked up from germline, CDR1 is MNHNS and CDR2 is SASEGT. CDR3 length: 16 residues. The germline V and J ends were trimmed by 3 bases and 4 bases, with 18 bases remaining between them. CDR3 DNA: TGTGCCAGCAGTGAGTCGACGGCGACTGTTATCTATGGCTACACCTTC. Translating it yields CASSESTATVIYGYTF.

V is TRBV27 and J is TRBJ2-7; 9 nucleotides agree with TRBD1. The CDR3 is 15 amino acids. Germline V gene lookup returns CDR1 MNHEY and CDR2 SMNVEV (reference sequence). V was pared by 6 bases and J by 1 base, with 7 bases of the junction left unmatched. The chain's CDR3 is CASSPGQGLSYEQYF. In DNA form, the CDR3 reads TGTGCCAGCAGCCCAGGACAGGGGCTTTCCTACGAGCAGTACTTC.

This chain connects TRBV19 to TRBJ2-1, with 10 bases matching TRBD2. This CDR3 is built from 15 residues. Looked up from germline, CDR1 is LNHDA and CDR2 is SQIVND (reference sequence). Trimming took 5 bases from V and 9 from J; bases not matched to a gene: 10. CDR3 protein: CASSVTSGRASEQFF. The CDR3 DNA sequence: TGTGCCAGTAGTGTCACGAGCGGGAGGGCTTCTGAGCAGTTCTTC. Variable domain in full (rest from reference TRBV19 and TRBJ2-1): DGGITQSPKYLFRKEGQNVTLSCEQNLNHDAMYWYRQDPGQGLRLIYYSQIVNDFQKGDIAEGYSVSREKKESFPLTVTSAQKNPTAFYLCASSVTSGRASEQFFGPGTRLTVL.

This clone appeared once. The rearrangement joins TRBV5-6 to TRBJ2-1; D is unclear. The V end was cut by 4 bases, the J end by 4 bases, with 3 bases between. The CDR3 is made up of 11 amino acids. CDR1 is SGHDT and CDR2 is YYEEEE in the germline V gene. Here the CDR3 reads CASSIYNEQFF. The CDR3 DNA is TGTGCCAGCAGCATATACAATGAGCAGTTCTTC.

The rearrangement joins TRBV12-5 to TRBJ1-1; 7 nucleotides match TRBD1. CDR3 length: 14 residues. Losses at the gene ends were 6 bases for V and 4 bases for J; bases not matched to a gene: 8. Germline CDR1 reads LGHNT; CDR2 reads FRNRAP. CDR3 region: CASGRDRAVTEAFF. The CDR3 region has the DNA TGTGCTAGTGGCCGTGACAGGGCAGTCACTGAAGCTTTCTTT.

The J gene is TRBJ2-1, the V gene TRBV5-4, with 13 bases fitting TRBD2. Germline trimming cut 4 bases from V and 9 bases from J; bases unmatched to any gene: 16. The germline V gene encodes CDR1 SGHNT and CDR2 YYREEE (reference sequence). The CDR3 runs to 18 residues. The CDR3 spells CASSRWTSGSGGLLEQFF. DNA of the CDR3: TGTGCCAGCAGCAGATGGACTAGCGGGAGTGGCGGGTTACTTGAGCAGTTCTTC.